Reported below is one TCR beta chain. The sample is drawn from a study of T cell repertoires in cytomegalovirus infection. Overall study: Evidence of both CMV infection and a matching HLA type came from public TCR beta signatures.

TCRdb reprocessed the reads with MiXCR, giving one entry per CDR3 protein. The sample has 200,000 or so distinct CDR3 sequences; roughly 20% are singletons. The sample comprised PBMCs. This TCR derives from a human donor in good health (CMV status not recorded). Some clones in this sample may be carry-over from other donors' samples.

In DNA, the CDR3 is TGTGCCAGCAGTCCCCGGCGGGGGGGGAGTATTCAGTACTTC. It encodes CASSPRRGGSIQYF. This chain connects TRBV12-3 or TRBV12-4 to TRBJ2-4, with 9 bases aligning to TRBD2. There are 14 residues in the CDR3. Losses at the gene ends were 5 bases for V and 10 bases for J; bases not matched to a gene: 9.